These 19 T cell receptor beta chains originate from one sample sequenced in a study of T-cell reconstitution after alpha-beta-depleted transplantation in children. The library targeted TCRbeta and was prepared with unique molecular identifiers. TCRdb independently ran MiXCR on the PCR reads; one entry per CDR3 protein. The table includes a few hundred thousand distinct CDR3 sequences, around 9.5% detected once. The material was PBMCs from the stem cell graft donor, obtained from the stem cell graft. The origin of the receptors is a human donor who donated a stem cell graft to a child with acute lymphoblastic leukemia.

This clonotype came up many times. The DNA for the CDR3 is TGCAGTGCTATCAGTTACGAGACGAACACCGGGGAGCTGTTTTTT. Translating gives CSAISYETNTGELFF. V is TRBV20-1 and J is TRBJ2-2; D not certain. Germline CDR1 reads DFQATT; CDR2 reads SNEGSKA (reference sequence). CDR3 length: 15 amino acids. Trimming stripped 4 bases from V and 0 bases from J, with 12 bases between.

A few counts support this clonotype. This rearrangement joins TRBV20-1 to TRBJ1-4, with TRBD1 identical over 8 bases. This CDR3 is built from 13 residues. Germline CDR1 is DFQATT and CDR2 is SNEGSKA (reference sequence). After removal of 5 bases from V and 3 bases from J, the junction contained 2 bases not matched to a gene. The CDR3 sequence: CSAEGQANEKLFF. For the CDR3, the DNA is TGCAGTGCTGAGGGACAGGCTAATGAAAAACTGTTTTTT.

This clonotype showed up many times. The CDR3 sequence: CSARLLASGSVRDNEQFF. The CDR3 DNA reads TGCAGTGCTAGATTACTGGCTAGCGGATCGGTGAGGGACAATGAGCAGTTCTTC. V is TRBV20-1 and J is TRBJ2-1; 7 positions agree with TRBD2. V lost 2 bases to trimming and J lost 5 bases; unmatched junction nucleotides: 18. Germline CDR1 is DFQATT and CDR2 is SNEGSKA (reference sequence). This CDR3 has 18 residues.

The V and J genes are TRBV5-1 and TRBJ2-7, with D perhaps TRBD1 or TRBD2 (5 bases each). CDR3 length: 14 amino acids. V was pared by 4 bases and J by 5 bases, with 16 bases between. The germline V gene encodes CDR1 SGHRS and CDR2 YFSETQ. The CDR3 DNA follows: TGCGCCAGCAGCCCCCTCCTCCGGGACGACGAGCAGTACTTC. This sequence encodes CASSPLLRDDEQYF.

This clonotype showed up many times. This sequence joins TRBV12-5 and TRBJ2-7; D not certain. The CDR3 sequence is 13 residues long. Trimming pared 1 base from V and 1 base from J, leaving 5 bases between. Germline V gene lookup returns CDR1 LGHNT and CDR2 FRNRAP. CDR3 amino acids: CASGLDTSYEQYF. The CDR3 bases are TGTGCTAGTGGTTTGGACACGTCCTACGAGCAGTACTTC.

This clonotype was detected a few times. This chain links TRBV24-1 with TRBJ2-3; TRBD1 is a possible D gene (6 bases). V dropped 5 bases and J dropped 4 bases, with 18 bases sitting between them. Germline CDR1 and CDR2: KGHDR and SFDVKD. CDR3 length equals 16 residues. The CDR3 nucleotides read TGTGCCACCAGTGGTCCCAGGGGTCCCCCGGCAGATACGCAGTATTTT. This encodes CATSGPRGPPADTQYF.

This clonotype has only a few counts. This rearrangement joins TRBV4-3 to TRBJ2-7; D may be TRBD1 (7 bases). Germline V gives CDR1 LGHNA, CDR2 YSLEER. The CDR3 is 17 amino acids. V dropped 4 bases and J dropped 1 base, with 20 bases sitting between them. The CDR3 region has the DNA TGCGCCAGCAGCCTGTCTCTGAGCCCAGGGGGGTCCTACGAGCAGTACTTC. Translated: CASSLSLSPGGSYEQYF.

A few counts support this clonotype. This chain joins TRBV14 and TRBJ2-7; 9 bases line up with TRBD1. Germline CDR1 and CDR2: SGHDN and FVKESK. The CDR3 is made up of 15 amino acids. V shed 3 bases, J shed 3 bases, and the junction held 6 bases outside the gene matches. This chain's CDR3 is CASSHLGQGVYEQYF. CDR3 DNA: TGTGCCAGCAGCCACCTGGGACAGGGTGTCTACGAGCAGTACTTC. The full variable domain, with the rest looked up from reference TRBV14 and TRBJ2-7, is EAGVTQFPSHSVIEKGQTVTLRCDPISGHDNLYWYRRVMGKEIKFLLHFVKESKQDESGMPNNRFLAERTGGTYSTLKVQPAELEDSGVYFCASSHLGQGVYEQYFGPGTRLTVT.

CDR3 in amino acids: CASRDSGGPSTDTQYF. In DNA form, the CDR3 reads TGTGCCAGCAGAGATAGCGGGGGGCCAAGCACAGATACGCAGTATTTT. This chain links TRBV12-3 or TRBV12-4 with TRBJ2-3; 10 bases are a match to TRBD2. V shed 6 bases, J shed 0 bases, and the junction held 6 bases outside the gene matches. The CDR3 totals 16 residues.

The chain uses TRBV12-3 or TRBV12-4 and TRBJ1-5; the D gene is possibly TRBD1 (6 bases). The CDR3 covers 14 residues. V gave up 6 bases and J gave up 6 bases, with 15 bases separating them. CDR3 sequence reads: CASSLGGHGQPQHF. In DNA, the CDR3 is TGTGCCAGCAGCCTGGGGGGGCATGGTCAGCCCCAGCATTTT.

This clonotype was found a few times. The V gene is TRBV7-2, the J gene TRBJ2-7; no firm D call. Between the trimmed V and J ends, which lost 3 bases and 5 bases, there was a span of 11 bases. CDR3 length: 13 residues. Germline V CDR1 and CDR2: SGHTA, FQGNSA. The CDR3 DNA is TGTGCCAGCAGCTTTTATGTGAGCGACGAGCAGTACTTC. Protein product: CASSFYVSDEQYF.

This clonotype occurred many times. The rearrangement joins TRBV5-1 to TRBJ2-3; D gene ambiguous. V shed 0 bases and J shed 1 base, with 6 bases lying between them. The CDR3 has 14 amino acids. Germline CDR1 and CDR2: SGHRS and YFSETQ. Written as DNA, the CDR3 is TGCGCCAGCAGCTTGGACCAGGGCACAGATACGCAGTATTTT. Residues: CASSLDQGTDTQYF.

There are many counts of this clonotype. The V and J genes are TRBV24-1 and TRBJ1-5; D ambiguous. Germline lookup yields CDR1 KGHDR and CDR2 SFDVKD. The CDR3 loop spans 12 amino acids. Trimming stripped 9 bases from V and 0 bases from J, with 5 bases between. Here the CDR3 reads CATPDSNQPQHF. The DNA for the CDR3 is TGTGCCACCCCGGATAGCAATCAGCCCCAGCATTTT.

This clonotype was counted many times. This chain joins TRBV5-1 and TRBJ2-3; 10 nucleotides match TRBD1. V gave up 2 bases and J gave up 4 bases; unmatched junction bases: 4. The CDR3 runs to 15 residues. The germline V gene has CDR1 SGHRS and CDR2 YFSETQ. The CDR3 DNA sequence: TGCGCCAGCAGCTTCCGGGACAGGGGTGCAGATACGCAGTATTTT. Translation gives CASSFRDRGADTQYF.

CDR3 loop: CSAREAGGIRSPLHF. The CDR3 nucleotides are TGCAGTGCTAGAGAGGCAGGGGGTATACGGTCACCCCTCCACTTT. This chain joins TRBV20-1 and TRBJ1-6; 7 nucleotides align to TRBD1. The germline V gene encodes CDR1 DFQATT and CDR2 SNEGSKA (reference sequence). This CDR3 contains 15 residues. V lost 0 bases to trimming and J lost 10 bases; unmatched junction nucleotides: 9.

The genes are TRBV19 and TRBJ1-5; no clear D. Germline V gene lookup returns CDR1 LNHDA and CDR2 SQIVND (reference sequence). V lost 8 bases and J lost 1, with 15 bases in between. The CDR3 is 15 residues long. The CDR3 DNA reads TGTGCCAGTCATAAAGGTGATATAAGCAATCAGCCCCAGCATTTT. Its translation is CASHKGDISNQPQHF.

This clonotype was picked up many times. V is TRBV5-8 and J is TRBJ2-1, with D unclear. Per the germline V gene, CDR1 is SGHTS and CDR2 is YDEGEE. The CDR3 runs 15 residues. Deletions cut 0 bases from V and 0 bases from J, with 7 bases between. DNA of the CDR3: TGTGCCAGCAGCTTGGGGGAAAGCTCCTACAATGAGCAGTTCTTC. This encodes CASSLGESSYNEQFF. Using reference TRBV5-8 and TRBJ2-1 for the parts outside the CDR3, the full variable domain is EAGVTQSPTHLIKTRGQQATLRCSPISGHTSVYWYQQALGLGLQFLLWYDEGEERNRGNFPPRFSGRQFPNYSSELNVNALELEDSALYLCASSLGESSYNEQFFGPGTRLTVL.

The table lists this clonotype with a few counts. The J gene is TRBJ1-2, the V gene TRBV7-9, with D possibly matching TRBD1 (5 bases). The CDR3 sequence is 14 residues long. Germline V CDR1 and CDR2: SEHNR, FQNEAQ (reference sequence). V gave up 5 bases and J gave up 3 bases, with 13 bases separating them. The CDR3 spells CASSPGGKHYGYTF. CDR3 bases: TGTGCCAGCAGCCCCGGGGGGAAGCACTATGGCTACACCTTC.

The genes are TRBV12-2 and TRBJ2-5; TRBD1 was called by the table and not checked on the DNA. TRBV12-2 is a listed pseudogene. The CDR3 sequence is 13 residues long. CDR3 protein: CASRPRDGETQYF. The CDR3, as DNA: TGTGCAAGTCGCCCCCGGGACGGGGAGACCCAGTACTTC.